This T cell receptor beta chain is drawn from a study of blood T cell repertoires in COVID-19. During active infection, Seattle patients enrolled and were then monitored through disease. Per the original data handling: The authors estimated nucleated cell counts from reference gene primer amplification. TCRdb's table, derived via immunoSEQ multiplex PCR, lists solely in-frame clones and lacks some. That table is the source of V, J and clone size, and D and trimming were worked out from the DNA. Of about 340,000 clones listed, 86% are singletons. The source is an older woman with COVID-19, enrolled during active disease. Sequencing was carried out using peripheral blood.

The CDR3 reads CASSMGQGKLFF. The CDR3, as DNA: TGTGCCAGTAGTATGGGACAGGGGAAGCTGTTTTTT. This rearrangement joins TRBV19 to TRBJ2-2, with 10 nucleotides matching TRBD1. The CDR3 runs 12 residues. Germline lookup yields CDR1 LNHDA and CDR2 SQIVND (reference sequence). With V trimmed by 3 bases and J by 12 bases, 1 base remained unmatched. The whole variable domain, filled in from reference TRBV19 and TRBJ2-2, reads DGGITQSPKYLFRKEGQNVTLSCEQNLNHDAMYWYRQDPGQGLRLIYYSQIVNDFQKGDIAEGYSVSREKKESFPLTVTSAQKNPTAFYLCASSMGQGKLFFGEGSRLTVL.